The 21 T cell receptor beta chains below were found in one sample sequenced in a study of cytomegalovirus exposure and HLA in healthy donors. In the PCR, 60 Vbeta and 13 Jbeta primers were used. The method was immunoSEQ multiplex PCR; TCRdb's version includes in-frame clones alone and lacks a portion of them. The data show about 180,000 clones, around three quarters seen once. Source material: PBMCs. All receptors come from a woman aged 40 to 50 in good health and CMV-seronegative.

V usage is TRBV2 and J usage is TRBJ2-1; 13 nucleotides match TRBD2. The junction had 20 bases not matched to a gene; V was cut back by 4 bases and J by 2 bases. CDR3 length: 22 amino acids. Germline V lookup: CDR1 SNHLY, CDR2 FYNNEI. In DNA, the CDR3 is TGTGCCAGCAGTGTTCCCCTTGAGACTAGCGGGGGGTTCCGTGGAACCTACAATGAGCAGTTCTTC. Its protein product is CASSVPLETSGGFRGTYNEQFF.

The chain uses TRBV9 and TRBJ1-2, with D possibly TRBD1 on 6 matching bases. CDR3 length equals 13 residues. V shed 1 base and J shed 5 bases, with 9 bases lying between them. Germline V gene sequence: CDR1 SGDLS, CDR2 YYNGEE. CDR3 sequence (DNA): TGTGCCAGCAGCGTACATCAGGGGTATGGCTACACCTTC. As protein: CASSVHQGYGYTF.

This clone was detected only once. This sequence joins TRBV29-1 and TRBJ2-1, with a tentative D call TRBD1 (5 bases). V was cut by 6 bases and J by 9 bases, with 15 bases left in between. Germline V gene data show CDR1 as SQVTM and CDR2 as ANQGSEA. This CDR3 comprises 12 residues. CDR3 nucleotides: TGCAGCGTAGCAGGGCAAACGAGTGAGCAGTTCTTC. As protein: CSVAGQTSEQFF.

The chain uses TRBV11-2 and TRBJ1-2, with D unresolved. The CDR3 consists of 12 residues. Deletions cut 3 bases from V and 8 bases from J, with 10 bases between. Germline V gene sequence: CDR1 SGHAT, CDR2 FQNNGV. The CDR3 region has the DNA TGTGCCAGCAGCTTTGCCCCAGAAGGCTACACCTTC. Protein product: CASSFAPEGYTF.

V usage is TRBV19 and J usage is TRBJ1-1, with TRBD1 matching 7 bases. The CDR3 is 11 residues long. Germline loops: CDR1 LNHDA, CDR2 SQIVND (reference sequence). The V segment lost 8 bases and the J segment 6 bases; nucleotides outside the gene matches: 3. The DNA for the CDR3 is TGTGCCAGTGGAGACAGGGCTGAAGCTTTCTTT. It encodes CASGDRAEAFF.

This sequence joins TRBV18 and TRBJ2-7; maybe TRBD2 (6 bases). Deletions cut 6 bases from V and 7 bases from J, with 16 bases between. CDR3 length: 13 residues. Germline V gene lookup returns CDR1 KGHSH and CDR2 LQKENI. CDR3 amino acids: CASSLADRGEQYF. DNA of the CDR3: TGTGCCAGCTCCCTCGCAGACCGGGGGGAGCAGTACTTC.

Here the CDR3 reads CASSSSGRQVNEQYF. CDR3 in DNA: TGTGCCAGCAGCTCCAGCGGGAGGCAAGTGAACGAGCAGTACTTC. V and J are TRBV21-1 and TRBJ2-7; the D segment call TRBD2 is taken from the table without a DNA check. TRBV21-1 is tagged as a pseudogene. The CDR3 consists of 15 residues.

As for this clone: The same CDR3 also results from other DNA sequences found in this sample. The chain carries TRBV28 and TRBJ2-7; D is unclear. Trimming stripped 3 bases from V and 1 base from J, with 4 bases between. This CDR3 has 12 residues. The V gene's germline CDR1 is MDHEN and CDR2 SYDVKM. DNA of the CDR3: TGTGCCAGCAGTTTTTCTTCCTACGAGCAGTACTTC. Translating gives CASSFSSYEQYF.

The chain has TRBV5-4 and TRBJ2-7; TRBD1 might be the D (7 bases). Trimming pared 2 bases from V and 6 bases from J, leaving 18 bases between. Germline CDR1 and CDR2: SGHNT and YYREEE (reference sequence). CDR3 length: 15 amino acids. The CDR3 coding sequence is TGTGCCAGCAGCTTAAACAGGGGAGGTTTTTGCGAGCAGTACTTC. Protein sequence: CASSLNRGGFCEQYF.

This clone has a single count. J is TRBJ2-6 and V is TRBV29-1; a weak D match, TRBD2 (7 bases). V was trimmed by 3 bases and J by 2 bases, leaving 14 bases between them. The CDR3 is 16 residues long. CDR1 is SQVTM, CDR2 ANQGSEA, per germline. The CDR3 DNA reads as TGCAGCGTTGACGTGGGGGGGCCCCCTGGGGCCAACGTCCTGACTTTC. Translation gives CSVDVGGPPGANVLTF. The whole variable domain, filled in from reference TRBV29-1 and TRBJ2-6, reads SAVISQKPSRDICQRGTSLTIQCQVDSQVTMMFWYRQQPGQSLTLIATANQGSEATYESGFVIDKFPISRPNLTFSTLTVSNMSPEDSSIYLCSVDVGGPPGANVLTFGAGSRLTVL.

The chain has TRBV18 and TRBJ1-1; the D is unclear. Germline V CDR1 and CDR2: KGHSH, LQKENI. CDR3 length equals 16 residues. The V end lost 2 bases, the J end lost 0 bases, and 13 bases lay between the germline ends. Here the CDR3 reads CASSPKIQTMNTEAFF. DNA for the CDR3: TGTGCCAGCTCACCAAAAATCCAGACAATGAACACTGAAGCTTTCTTT.

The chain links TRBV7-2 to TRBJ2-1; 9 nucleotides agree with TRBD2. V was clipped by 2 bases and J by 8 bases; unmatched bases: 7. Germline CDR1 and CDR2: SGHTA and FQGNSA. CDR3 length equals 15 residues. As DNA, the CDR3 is TGTGCCAGCAGCTTACAGGCGGGGGGGGTCGATGAGCAGTTCTTC. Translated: CASSLQAGGVDEQFF.

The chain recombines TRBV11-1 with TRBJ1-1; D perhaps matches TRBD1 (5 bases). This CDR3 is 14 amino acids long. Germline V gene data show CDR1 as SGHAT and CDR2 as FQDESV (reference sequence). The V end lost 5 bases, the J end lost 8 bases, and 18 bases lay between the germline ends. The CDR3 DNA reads TGTGCCAGCAGCCACGACCAATGGGCAGGGGAAGCTTTCTTT. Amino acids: CASSHDQWAGEAFF.

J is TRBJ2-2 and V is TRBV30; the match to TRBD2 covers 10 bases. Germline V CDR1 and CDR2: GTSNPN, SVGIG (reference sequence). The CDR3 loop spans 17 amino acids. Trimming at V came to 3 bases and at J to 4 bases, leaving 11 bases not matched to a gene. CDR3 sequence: CAWRPFTSGAITGELFF. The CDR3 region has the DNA TGTGCCTGGAGGCCCTTCACTAGCGGGGCGATCACCGGGGAGCTGTTTTTT.

CDR3 in amino acids: CASSLASEYYGYTF. The CDR3, as DNA: TGTGCCAGCAGCTTAGCGTCAGAATACTATGGCTACACCTTC. The chain couples TRBV7-9 to TRBJ1-2; D gene ambiguous. Germline CDR1 and CDR2: SEHNR and FQNEAQ (reference sequence). The length of the CDR3 is 14 residues. V lost 0 bases and J 3 bases, leaving 8 bases between the germline ends.

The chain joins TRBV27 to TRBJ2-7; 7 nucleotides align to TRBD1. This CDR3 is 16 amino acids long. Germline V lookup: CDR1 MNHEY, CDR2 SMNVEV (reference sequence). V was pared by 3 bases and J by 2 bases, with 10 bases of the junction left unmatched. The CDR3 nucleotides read TGTGCCAGCAGTTTCTCCGGGACAGTCCCCACCTACGAGCAGTACTTC. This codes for CASSFSGTVPTYEQYF.

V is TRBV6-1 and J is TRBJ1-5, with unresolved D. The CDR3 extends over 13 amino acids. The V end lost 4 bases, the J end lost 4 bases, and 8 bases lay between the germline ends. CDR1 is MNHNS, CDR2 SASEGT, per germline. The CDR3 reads CASSGTVNQPQHF. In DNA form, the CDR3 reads TGTGCCAGCAGTGGAACAGTTAATCAGCCCCAGCATTTT.

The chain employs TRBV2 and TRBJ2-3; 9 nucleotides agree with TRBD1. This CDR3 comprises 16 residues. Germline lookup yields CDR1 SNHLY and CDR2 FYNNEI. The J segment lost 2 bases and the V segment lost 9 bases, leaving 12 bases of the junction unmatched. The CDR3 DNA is TGTGCCAGGTATACGGGACAGGGTAAACCCACAGATACGCAGTATTTT. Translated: CARYTGQGKPTDTQYF.

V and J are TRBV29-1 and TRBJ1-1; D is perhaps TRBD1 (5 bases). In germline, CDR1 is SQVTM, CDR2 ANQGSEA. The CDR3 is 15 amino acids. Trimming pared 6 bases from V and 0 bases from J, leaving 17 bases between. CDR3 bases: TGCAGCGTCCGTGTCCCGGGACTGCTGAACACTGAAGCTTTCTTT. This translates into CSVRVPGLLNTEAFF.

CDR3 bases: TGTGCCAGCAGCAAAGTGAGGCGGCGGGAGCAGTACTTC. Its translation is CASSKVRRREQYF. This rearrangement joins TRBV21-1 to TRBJ2-5; the DNA was not compared with TRBD2, the D call given in the table. TRBV21-1 is given as a pseudogene. The CDR3 totals 13 residues.

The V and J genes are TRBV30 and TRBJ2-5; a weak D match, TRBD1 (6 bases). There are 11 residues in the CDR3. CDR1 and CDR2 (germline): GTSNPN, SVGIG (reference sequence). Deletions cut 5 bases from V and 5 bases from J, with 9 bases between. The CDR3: CAWWQGETQYF. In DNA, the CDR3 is TGTGCCTGGTGGCAGGGGGAGACCCAGTACTTC.